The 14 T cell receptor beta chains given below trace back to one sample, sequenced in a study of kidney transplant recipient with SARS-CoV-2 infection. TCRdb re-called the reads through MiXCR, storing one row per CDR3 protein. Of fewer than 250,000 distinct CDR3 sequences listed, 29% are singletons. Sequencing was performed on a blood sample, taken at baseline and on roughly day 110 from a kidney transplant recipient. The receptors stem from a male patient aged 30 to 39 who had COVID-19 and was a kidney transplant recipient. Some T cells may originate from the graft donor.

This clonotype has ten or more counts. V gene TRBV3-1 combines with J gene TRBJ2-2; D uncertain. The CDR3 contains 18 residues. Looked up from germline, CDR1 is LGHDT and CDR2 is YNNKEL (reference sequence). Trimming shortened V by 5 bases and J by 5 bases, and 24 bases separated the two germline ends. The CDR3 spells CASSCHYPISGLTGELFF. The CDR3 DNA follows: TGTGCCAGCAGCTGTCACTATCCCATTTCAGGCTTGACCGGGGAGCTGTTTTTT.

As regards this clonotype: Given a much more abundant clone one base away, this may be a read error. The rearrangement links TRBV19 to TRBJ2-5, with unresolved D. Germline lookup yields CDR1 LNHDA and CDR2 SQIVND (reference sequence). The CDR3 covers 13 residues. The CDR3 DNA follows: TGTGCCAGAAGTATAGATGTCCAAGAGACCCAGTACTTC. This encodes CARSIDVQETQYF.

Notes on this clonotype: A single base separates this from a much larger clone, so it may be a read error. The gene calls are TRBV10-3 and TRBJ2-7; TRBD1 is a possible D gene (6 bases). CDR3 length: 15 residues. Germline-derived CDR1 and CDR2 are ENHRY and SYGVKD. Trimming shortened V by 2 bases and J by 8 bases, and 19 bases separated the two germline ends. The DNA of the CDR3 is TGTGCCATCAGTGAGAGGGAGACAGGAGGTTACAAGCAGTACTTC. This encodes CAISERETGGYKQYF.

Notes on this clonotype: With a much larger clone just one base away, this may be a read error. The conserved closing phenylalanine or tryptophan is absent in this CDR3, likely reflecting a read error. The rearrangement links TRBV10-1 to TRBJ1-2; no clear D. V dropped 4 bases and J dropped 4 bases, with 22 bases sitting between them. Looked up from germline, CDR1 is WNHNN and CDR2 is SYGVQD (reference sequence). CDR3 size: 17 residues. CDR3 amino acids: CASSVGLRSRKTYGYTL. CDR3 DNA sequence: TGCGCCAGCAGTGTTGGACTAAGATCGCGAAAGACCTATGGCTACACCCTC.

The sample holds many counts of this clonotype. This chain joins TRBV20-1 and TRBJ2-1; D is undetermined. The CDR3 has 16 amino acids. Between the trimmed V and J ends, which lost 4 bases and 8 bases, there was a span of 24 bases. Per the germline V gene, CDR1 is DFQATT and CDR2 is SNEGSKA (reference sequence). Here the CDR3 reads CSANMVSNTAVHEQFF. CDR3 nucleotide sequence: TGCAGTGCTAACATGGTGTCCAATACGGCAGTCCATGAGCAGTTCTTC.

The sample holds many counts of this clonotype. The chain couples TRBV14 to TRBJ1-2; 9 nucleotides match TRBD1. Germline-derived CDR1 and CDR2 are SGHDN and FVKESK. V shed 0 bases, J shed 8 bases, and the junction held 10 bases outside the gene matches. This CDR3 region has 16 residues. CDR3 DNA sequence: TGTGCCAGCAGCCAAGATCTTCCCGGGACAGGGAACGGCTACACCTTC. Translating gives CASSQDLPGTGNGYTF.

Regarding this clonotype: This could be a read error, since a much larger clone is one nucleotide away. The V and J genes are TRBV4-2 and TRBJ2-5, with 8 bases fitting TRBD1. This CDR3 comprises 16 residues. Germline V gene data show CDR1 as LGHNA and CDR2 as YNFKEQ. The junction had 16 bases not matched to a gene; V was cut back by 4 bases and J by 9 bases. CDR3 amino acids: CASSPSWTGLGEAQYF. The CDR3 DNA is TGTGCCAGCAGCCCCAGCTGGACAGGGCTAGGGGAGGCCCAGTACTTC.

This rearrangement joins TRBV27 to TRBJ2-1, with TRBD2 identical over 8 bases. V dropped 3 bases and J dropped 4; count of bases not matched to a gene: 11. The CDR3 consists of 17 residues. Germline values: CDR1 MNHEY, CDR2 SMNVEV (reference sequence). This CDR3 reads CASSLVGSGATYNEQFF. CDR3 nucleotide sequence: TGTGCCAGCAGTTTGGTTGGTAGCGGGGCAACATACAATGAGCAGTTCTTC.

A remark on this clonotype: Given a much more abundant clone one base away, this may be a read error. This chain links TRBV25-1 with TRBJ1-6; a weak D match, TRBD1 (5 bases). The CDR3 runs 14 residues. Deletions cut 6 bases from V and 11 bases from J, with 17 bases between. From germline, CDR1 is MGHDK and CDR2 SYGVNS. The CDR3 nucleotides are TGTGCCAGCAGCCTCCAGCAGGGAGGGCCACCCCTCCACTTT. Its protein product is CASSLQQGGPPLHF.

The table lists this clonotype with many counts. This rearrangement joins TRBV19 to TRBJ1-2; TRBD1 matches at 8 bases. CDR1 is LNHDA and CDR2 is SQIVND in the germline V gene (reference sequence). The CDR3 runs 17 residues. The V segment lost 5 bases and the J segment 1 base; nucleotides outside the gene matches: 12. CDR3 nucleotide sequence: TGTGCCAGTAGTCCCTGGACAGGGTTTGCCGGTAACTATGGCTACACCTTC. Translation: CASSPWTGFAGNYGYTF.

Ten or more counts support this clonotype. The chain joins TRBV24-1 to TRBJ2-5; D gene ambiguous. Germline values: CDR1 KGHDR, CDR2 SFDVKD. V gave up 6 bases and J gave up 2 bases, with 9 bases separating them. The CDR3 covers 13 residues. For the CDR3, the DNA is TGTGCCACCAGTCTCCACGGACAAGAGACCCAGTACTTC. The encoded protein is CATSLHGQETQYF.

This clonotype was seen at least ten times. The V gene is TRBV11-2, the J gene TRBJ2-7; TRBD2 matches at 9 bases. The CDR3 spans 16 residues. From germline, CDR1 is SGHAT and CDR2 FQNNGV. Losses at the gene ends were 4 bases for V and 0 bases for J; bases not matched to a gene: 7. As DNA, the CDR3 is TGTGCCAGCAGCTCCCAACCTAGCGGGACCTCCTACGAGCAGTACTTC. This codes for CASSSQPSGTSYEQYF.

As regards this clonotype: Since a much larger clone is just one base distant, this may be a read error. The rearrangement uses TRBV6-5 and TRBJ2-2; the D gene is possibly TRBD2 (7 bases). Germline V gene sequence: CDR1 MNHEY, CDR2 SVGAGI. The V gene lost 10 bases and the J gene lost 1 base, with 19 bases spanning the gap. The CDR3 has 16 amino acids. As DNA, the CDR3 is TGTGCCAACAGACCGGGGGGCGCATGGAACACCGGGGAGCTGTTTTTT. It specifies CANRPGGAWNTGELFF.

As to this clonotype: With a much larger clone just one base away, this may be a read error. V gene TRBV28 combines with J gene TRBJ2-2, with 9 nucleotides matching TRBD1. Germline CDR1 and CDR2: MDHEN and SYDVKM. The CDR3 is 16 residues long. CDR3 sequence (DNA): TGTGCCAGCACTCAGGTCGGGACAGGGTACACCGGGGAGCTGCTTTTT. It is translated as CASTQVGTGYTGELLF.